This entry is about one TCR beta chain. The clone's antigen remains unknown. Base qualities are not provided; no much larger clone lies one nucleotide away. Trimming at the junction amounts to 4 bases on V and 4 bases on J, and the germline ends lie 14 bases apart. Including the terminal cysteine and phenylalanine, the CDR3 comprises 15 residues. The retained sequence is limited to the CDR3, 45 bases, with the frame set at the first base. For CDR1 and CDR2, the germline V gene (reference sequence) lists LNHDA and SQIVND. Library generation was performed with the immunoSEQ multiplex PCR assay. Following the manufacturer's protocol, the hsTCRB Kit was used to amplify rearranged TCR beta chain sequences. Sequencing of TCRB libraries was carried out on an Illumina MiSeq. On the authors' methods: The proprietary platform of the kit vendor was used for demultiplexing, trimming and gene mapping. TCRdb mirrors the immuneACCESS table, restricted to in-frame sequences. Some clones are absent from its copies; in checked studies, under half trace to an unresolved V gene, and the reason for the others is unknown. The DNA gave D and trimming, while V, J and clone size come from that table. The sample data list fewer than 65,000 clones, and roughly 80% of these were observed just once. Roughly 5.7% of the sample lies in the top ten.

The data belong to a study of a mutant IDH1 vaccine in newly diagnosed glioma (dated by TCRdb to the early 2020s). Concerning the study at large: Patients received eight vaccinations in weeks 1, 3, 5, 7, 11, 15, 19 and 23, corresponding to visits V03 through V10. Longitudinal TCRB deep sequencing was done for 25 treated patients, wherever samples were available for exploratory analyses. Vaccination started 4-6 weeks after radiotherapy alone, or was given together with temozolomide cycles in the groups whose treatment included chemotherapy. Peripheral blood samples were drawn at six visits, namely V03 (baseline), V05, V07, V10, V12 and V13. Of the 25 to 35 patients who were treated, around 62% were male and roughly 38% were female, and the mean age was about 40 years. Prior to enrollment, standard therapy consisting of radiotherapy alone, temozolomide alone, or radiochemotherapy with temozolomide had been administered to patients, with the combination being received by most patients.

General findings and caveats noted by the study authors: Availability determined which PBMC samples were chosen for TCRB deep sequencing. Immune responses induced by the vaccine were seen in around 93% of patients across multiple MHC alleles. According to the authors, sample limitations meant that analyses of patient blood samples could not be reproduced. Changes in the top peripheral T cell clonotypes picked up by TCRB sequencing did not appear to be linked to pseudoprogression.

The intended sense of this specimen's time point label: week 11, during vaccination. Each vaccine dose, consisting of 300 ug of a 20-mer mutant IDH1 peptide in Montanide, was administered subcutaneously with topical imiquimod. Newly diagnosed WHO grade 3 or 4 IDH1-mutant astrocytomas showing loss of nuclear ATRX were present in the donors. The samples were drawn from NOA16, a multicentre, single-arm, open-label phase I trial in Germany that tested a mutant IDH1 peptide vaccine in humans for the first time. Genomic DNA for TCRB sequencing was extracted from EDTA blood using the DNeasy Blood and Tissue Kit.

The chain is made from TRBV19 and TRBJ1-5; TRBD1 is a possible D gene, resting on 5 matching bases. This clonotype was sampled from a man aged 45-60 years with glioma. The material was PBMCs, obtained from a glioma patient whose treatment included an IDH1 peptide vaccine. The CDR3 region has the sequence CASSTGTGVNQPQHF. The nucleotides read TGTGCCAGTAGTACCGGGACGGGTGTAAATCAGCCCCAGCATTTT.